This record looks at one T cell receptor (beta chain) sequence and its context. The entry originates in a study of blood T cell repertoires in COVID-19. Overall study: The cDNA or gDNA used as material had been derived from T cells, B-cell-depleted T cells, or PBMCs.

As processed by the authors: Reference gene primers were amplified, and this amplification served to estimate nucleated cell counts. Clones were read by immunoSEQ multiplex PCR, and TCRdb kept only the in-frame ones, dropping some. V, J and clone size reflect that table, while D and trimming were determined from the DNA. The table lists approximately 310,000 clones, 70% to 90% of them singletons, with around 8% in the top ten. This clonotype was sampled from a woman between 50 and 59 years old who had recovered from COVID-19. Material: peripheral blood.

CDR3 residues: CSVRLGTGQYEQYF. CDR3 nucleotide sequence: TGCAGCGTACGCCTCGGGACCGGACAGTACGAGCAGTACTTC. The chain is built from TRBV29-1 and TRBJ2-7, with a tentative D call TRBD1 (6 bases). Trimming took 6 bases from V and 4 from J, leaving 19 bases between them. Looked up from germline, CDR1 is SQVTM and CDR2 is ANQGSEA. This CDR3 is 14 amino acids long.